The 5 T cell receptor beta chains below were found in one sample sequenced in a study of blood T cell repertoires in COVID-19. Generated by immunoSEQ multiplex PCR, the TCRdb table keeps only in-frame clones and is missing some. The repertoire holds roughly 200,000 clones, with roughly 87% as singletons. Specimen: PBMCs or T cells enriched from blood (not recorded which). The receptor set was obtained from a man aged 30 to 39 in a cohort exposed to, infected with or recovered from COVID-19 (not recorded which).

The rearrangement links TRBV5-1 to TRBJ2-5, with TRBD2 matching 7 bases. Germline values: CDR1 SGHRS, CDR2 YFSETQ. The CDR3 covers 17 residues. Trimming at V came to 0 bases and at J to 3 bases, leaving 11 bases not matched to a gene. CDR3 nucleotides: TGCGCCAGCAGCTTGGCGGGTCGGCTAGCGGCGAAAGAGACCCAGTACTTC. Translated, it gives CASSLAGRLAAKETQYF.

Here the CDR3 reads CASSQGQGSGNTIYF. The DNA for the CDR3 is TGCGCCAGCAGCCAGGGACAGGGTTCTGGAAACACCATATATTTT. J is TRBJ1-3 and V is TRBV4-1, with 9 nucleotides matching TRBD1. The trim removed 3 bases at V and 1 base at J, leaving 1 base unmatched. Germline V CDR1 and CDR2: MGHRA, YSYEKL. This CDR3 is 15 amino acids long.

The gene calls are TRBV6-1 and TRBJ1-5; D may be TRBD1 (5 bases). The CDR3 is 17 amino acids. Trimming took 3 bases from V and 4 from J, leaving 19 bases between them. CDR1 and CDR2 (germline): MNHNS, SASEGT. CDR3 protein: CASSDRTPRSSNQPQHF. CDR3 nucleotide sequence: TGTGCCAGCAGTGACCGGACACCAAGGAGTTCAAATCAGCCCCAGCATTTT.

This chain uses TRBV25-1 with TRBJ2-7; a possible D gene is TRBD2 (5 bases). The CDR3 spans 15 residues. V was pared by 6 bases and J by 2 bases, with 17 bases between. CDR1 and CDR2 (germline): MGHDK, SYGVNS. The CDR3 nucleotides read TGTGCCAGCAGCGAACGGAGGACTGGGGCCTACGAGCAGTACTTC. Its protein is CASSERRTGAYEQYF.

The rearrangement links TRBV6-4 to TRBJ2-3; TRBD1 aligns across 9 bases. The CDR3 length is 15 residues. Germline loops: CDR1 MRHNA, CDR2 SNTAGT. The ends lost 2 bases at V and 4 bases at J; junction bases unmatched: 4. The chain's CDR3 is CASSDADRGSDTQYF. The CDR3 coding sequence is TGTGCCAGCAGTGACGCGGACAGGGGATCAGATACGCAGTATTTT.